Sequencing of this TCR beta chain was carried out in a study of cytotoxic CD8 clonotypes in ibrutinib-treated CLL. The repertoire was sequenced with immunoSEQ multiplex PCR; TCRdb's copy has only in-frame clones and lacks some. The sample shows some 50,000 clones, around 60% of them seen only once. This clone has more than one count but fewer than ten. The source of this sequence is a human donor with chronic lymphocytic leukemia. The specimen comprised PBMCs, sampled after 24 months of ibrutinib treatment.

Here the CDR3 reads CASSRERTGGRSNEKLFF. CDR3 sequence (DNA): TGTGCCAGCAGCAGAGAGCGGACAGGGGGCCGGTCTAATGAAAAACTGTTTTTT. The chain has TRBV11-2 and TRBJ1-4; 11 nucleotides match TRBD1. V trimming: 5 bases; J trimming: 3 bases; junction bases outside the gene matches: 11. This CDR3 is 18 amino acids long. The germline V gene has CDR1 SGHAT and CDR2 FQNNGV.